This TCR beta chain came from a study of blood T cell repertoires in COVID-19. Study background: Samples representing acute and convalescent COVID-19 were sourced from the United States, Italy and Spain. From T cells, B-cell-depleted T cells, or PBMCs came the material, which was cDNA or gDNA.

Germline-derived CDR1 and CDR2 are SGHDT and YYEEEE. The CDR3 length is 14 residues. J gave up 5 bases and V 0 bases, and 3 bases lay outside the gene matches. The protocol was immunoSEQ multiplex PCR, while the TCRdb copy is restricted to in-frame clones and leaves out a portion. The sample contains approximately 70,000 clones, about 88% of which appear only once. This rearrangement joins TRBV5-6 to TRBJ2-5; 8 bases match TRBD2. Sequencing used peripheral blood. The TCR comes from a human donor in a cohort sampled during active COVID-19. CDR3 residues: CASSLVSGVETQYF. DNA for the CDR3: TGTGCCAGCAGCTTGGTTAGCGGGGTTGAGACCCAGTACTTC. The full variable domain, rest sourced from reference TRBV5-6 and TRBJ2-5, is DAGVTQSPTHLIKTRGQQVTLRCSPKSGHDTVSWYQQALGQGPQFIFQYYEEEERQRGNFPDRFSGHQFPNYSSELNVNALLLGDSALYLCASSLVSGVETQYFGPGTRLLVL.